The 28 T cell receptor beta chains in this list originate from one sample, sequenced in a study of beta chain features in type 1 diabetes (dated by TCRdb to the late 2010s). Study-level results and caveats: In all four CD4+ subsets, TCRB CDR3 length was moderately but significantly shorter in type 1 diabetes patients.

Their target antigens are unknown. The receptor library was made with the immunoSEQ multiplex PCR assay. All of the isolated RNA was reverse transcribed with the High Capacity cDNA Reverse Transcription Kit, so expressed TCRB transcripts were sequenced. Not all clones reach the TCRdb copy of this immuneACCESS table, which keeps in-frame sequences only. Checked studies attribute under half of the gap to unresolved V genes and leave the rest unexplained. Within this sample are about 240,000 clones, with about 15% of them counted one time only. Around 0.019% of the sample belongs to the ten largest clones. The specimen was naive CD4+ T cells from blood. The meaning of the sample's cell subset or site label: true naive CD4+ T cells. These receptors all stem from a man younger than 45 with type 1 diabetes.

This clone was seen more than once but under ten times. The chain has TRBV7-8 and TRBJ2-1; 7 positions agree with TRBD2. Germline lookup yields CDR1 SGHVS and CDR2 FQNEAQ. The CDR3 covers 14 residues. V lost 6 bases, J lost 6 bases, and 8 bases stayed unmatched. The CDR3, as DNA: TGTGCCAGCAGACCGAGATCTAGCGGCAATGAGCAGTTCTTC. Translated, it gives CASRPRSSGNEQFF.

This clone was seen only a few times. The chain joins TRBV2 to TRBJ2-3; 11 bases are shared with TRBD2. The CDR3 extends over 15 amino acids. Trimming cost V 0 bases and J 4 bases; bases outside gene matches: 0. Germline CDR1 SNHLY, CDR2 FYNNEI. This CDR3 is CASSEATSGADTQYF. The CDR3 DNA follows: TGTGCCAGCAGTGAAGCGACTAGCGGGGCAGATACGCAGTATTTT.

Only a few counts were recorded for this clone. V and J are TRBV11-2 and TRBJ2-7, with D tentatively TRBD1 (6 bases). Germline CDR1 is SGHAT and CDR2 is FQNNGV. Trimming stripped 3 bases from V and 1 base from J, with 10 bases between. The CDR3 spans 14 residues. The chain's CDR3 is CASSFSQGSYEQYF. In DNA, the CDR3 is TGTGCCAGCAGCTTCTCACAGGGATCCTACGAGCAGTACTTC.

This clone appeared a few times. The chain has TRBV30 and TRBJ2-7; the D gene is possibly TRBD2 (6 bases). CDR3 length: 14 amino acids. Germline V gene lookup returns CDR1 GTSNPN and CDR2 SVGIG (reference sequence). V was clipped by 0 bases and J by 2 bases, with 11 bases between them. In nucleotides, the CDR3 is TGTGCCTGGAGTGTCATGGGAGGCCCCTACGAGCAGTACTTC. It translates to CAWSVMGGPYEQYF.

The chain is built from TRBV11-2 and TRBJ1-2; tentative D call: TRBD1 (6 bases). V lost 1 base and J lost 5, with 11 bases in between. CDR1 is SGHAT and CDR2 is FQNNGV in the germline V gene. This CDR3 is built from 14 residues. The CDR3 is CASSLAGQKYGYTF. The CDR3 DNA is TGTGCCAGCAGCTTAGCAGGACAGAAGTATGGCTACACCTTC.

This clone was seen a handful of times. The chain combines TRBV4-1 with TRBJ1-4, with 9 bases matching TRBD1. Germline lookup yields CDR1 MGHRA and CDR2 YSYEKL. V dropped 2 bases and J dropped 0; count of bases not matched to a gene: 7. The CDR3 has 18 amino acids. CDR3 coding DNA: TGCGCCAGCAGCCAAACAGGGGGCTTCTTCGCAACTAATGAAAAACTGTTTTTT. Its translation is CASSQTGGFFATNEKLFF.

This clone has only a few counts. CDR3 amino acids: CSVIQGSTEAFF. CDR3 in DNA: TGCAGCGTTATCCAGGGGAGCACTGAAGCTTTCTTT. The chain links TRBV29-1 to TRBJ1-1; D is possibly TRBD1 (6 bases). This CDR3 contains 12 residues. V lost 5 bases to trimming and J lost 4 bases, with 11 bases between them. Germline CDR1 reads SQVTM; CDR2 reads ANQGSEA.

This clone appeared a few times. The chain carries TRBV11-2 and TRBJ2-3, with TRBD2 matching over 7 bases. V trimming: 1 base; J trimming: 2 bases; junction bases outside the gene matches: 6. The CDR3 has 16 amino acids. From germline, CDR1 is SGHAT and CDR2 FQNNGV. The CDR3 DNA reads TGTGCCAGCAGCTTAGGGACGGGAGGTACCACAGATACGCAGTATTTT. Protein: CASSLGTGGTTDTQYF.

The chain links TRBV14 to TRBJ1-1; 7 bases fit TRBD1. Germline V lookup: CDR1 SGHDN, CDR2 FVKESK. The CDR3 is 13 amino acids. Trimming cost V 2 bases and J 10 bases; bases outside gene matches: 7. The DNA of the CDR3 is TGTGCCAGCAGCCAACCACCGACAGGGCGAGCTTTCTTT. It specifies CASSQPPTGRAFF.

This clone occurred a few times. The chain has TRBV11-3 and TRBJ2-2; 12 bases map to TRBD1. Trimming at V came to 1 base and at J to 5 bases, leaving 5 bases not matched to a gene. This CDR3 is built from 17 residues. CDR1 and CDR2 from the germline V gene are SGHNT and YENEEA. CDR3 sequence: CASSLGGTGGATGELFF. CDR3 nucleotides: TGTGCCAGCAGCTTAGGCGGGACAGGGGGCGCGACCGGGGAGCTGTTTTTT.

The chain combines TRBV2 with TRBJ1-1; 8 bases are a match to TRBD1. The CDR3 runs to 14 residues. Germline V gene lookup returns CDR1 SNHLY and CDR2 FYNNEI. Trimming cost V 6 bases and J 1 base; bases outside gene matches: 4. CDR3 amino acids: CASRAGQENTEAFF. The CDR3 DNA reads TGTGCCAGCAGGGCGGGACAGGAGAACACTGAAGCTTTCTTT.

This clone occurred a few times. The V gene is TRBV18, the J gene TRBJ1-2; 7 positions match TRBD1. The germline gives CDR1 KGHSH, CDR2 LQKENI. This CDR3 is 13 amino acids long. With 6 bases clipped from V and 4 bases from J, the junction kept 5 bases outside the gene matches. The CDR3 sequence is CASSLGDSYGYTF. CDR3 bases: TGTGCCAGCTCGTTAGGGGACAGCTATGGCTACACCTTC.

The chain uses TRBV7-9 and TRBJ2-3; D ambiguous. This CDR3 comprises 15 residues. V lost 4 bases, J lost 0 bases, and 11 bases lay in between. Germline V CDR1 and CDR2: SEHNR, FQNEAQ (reference sequence). In DNA, the CDR3 is TGTGCCAGCAGCTCTGCACTCAAAAGCACAGATACGCAGTATTTT. This gives the protein CASSSALKSTDTQYF. The whole variable domain, filled in from reference TRBV7-9 and TRBJ2-3, reads DTGVSQNPRHKITKRGQNVTFRCDPISEHNRLYWYRQTLGQGPEFLTYFQNEAQLEKSRLLSDRFSAERPKGSFSTLEIQRTEQGDSAMYLCASSSALKSTDTQYFGPGTRLTVL.

This clone has just a few counts. The rearrangement links TRBV5-8 to TRBJ2-5, with TRBD1 matching over 7 bases. Germline lookup yields CDR1 SGHTS and CDR2 YDEGEE. The CDR3 spans 14 residues. The trim removed 0 bases at V and 4 bases at J, leaving 3 bases unmatched. As DNA, the CDR3 is TGTGCCAGCAGCTTGGGACAGGGTGGAGAGACCCAGTACTTC. It specifies CASSLGQGGETQYF.

This clone was detected only a few times. This chain links TRBV5-6 with TRBJ2-3; possibly TRBD2 for D (6 bases). The CDR3 has 15 residues. V gave up 0 bases and J gave up 0 bases, with 8 bases separating them. The germline CDR1 and CDR2 sequences are SGHDT and YYEEEE. The CDR3 is CASSLVAGSTDTQYF. In DNA form, the CDR3 reads TGTGCCAGCAGCTTGGTGGCGGGGAGCACAGATACGCAGTATTTT.

This rearrangement joins TRBV5-1 to TRBJ2-3; perhaps TRBD2 as D (5 bases). Germline CDR1 is SGHRS and CDR2 is YFSETQ. The CDR3 has 16 residues. Trimming shortened V by 0 bases and J by 8 bases, and 19 bases separated the two germline ends. CDR3 sequence: CASSLVADRERATQYF. Here the CDR3 DNA reads TGCGCCAGCAGCTTGGTGGCGGACCGGGAAAGGGCTACGCAGTATTTT.

V gene TRBV4-2 combines with J gene TRBJ1-6; 8 bases agree with TRBD1. This CDR3 contains 15 residues. With V trimmed by 0 bases and J by 8 bases, 3 bases remained unmatched. Germline V gene data show CDR1 as LGHNA and CDR2 as YNFKEQ. The CDR3 region is CASSQDGTGHSPLHF. CDR3 nucleotide sequence: TGTGCCAGCAGCCAAGATGGGACAGGCCATTCACCCCTCCACTTT.

The genes are TRBV19 and TRBJ1-5; 8 bases fit TRBD1. CDR1 is LNHDA and CDR2 is SQIVND in the germline V gene (reference sequence). With V trimmed by 6 bases and J by 6 bases, 19 bases remained unmatched. This CDR3 is 18 amino acids long. The CDR3, as DNA: TGTGCCAGTAGCCGGACAGGGAGAACGTGGGACGATAGTCAGCCCCAGCATTTT. It encodes CASSRTGRTWDDSQPQHF.

This clone was seen a few times. The J gene is TRBJ2-5, the V gene TRBV7-2, with 7 bases aligning to TRBD1. CDR3 length: 15 residues. Germline V gene data show CDR1 as SGHTA and CDR2 as FQGNSA. J lost 5 bases, V lost 5 bases, and 11 bases had no gene match. The CDR3 here is CASSPQTGSGETQYF. In DNA, the CDR3 is TGTGCCAGCAGCCCGCAGACAGGGAGTGGGGAGACCCAGTACTTC.

In its sample, this clone was seen a few times. This chain connects TRBV5-6 to TRBJ2-2; 9 positions agree with TRBD1. V was clipped by 4 bases and J by 4 bases; unmatched bases: 5. This CDR3 is 15 amino acids long. Germline V gives CDR1 SGHDT, CDR2 YYEEEE. The CDR3 loop reads CASSRRTGATGELFF. DNA for the CDR3: TGTGCCAGCAGCAGAAGGACAGGGGCCACCGGGGAGCTGTTTTTT.

The sample holds one count of this clone. The CDR3 sequence: CARRGLAETQYF. The CDR3 region has the DNA TGTGCCAGGCGGGGACTAGCGGAGACCCAGTACTTC. The rearrangement uses TRBV2 and TRBJ2-5; 10 nucleotides agree with TRBD2. The CDR3 sequence is 12 residues long. Per germline, CDR1 SNHLY and CDR2 FYNNEI. Unmatched junction bases numbered 3, after V lost 9 bases and J lost 5 bases.

This clone was observed a handful of times. The chain employs TRBV19 and TRBJ1-1; D ambiguous. V was cut by 2 bases and J by 7 bases, with 11 bases left in between. CDR1 LNHDA and CDR2 SQIVND come from the germline V gene (reference sequence). The CDR3 has 13 residues. The CDR3 here is CASSIWERGEAFF. The CDR3, as DNA: TGTGCCAGTAGTATATGGGAGAGAGGTGAAGCTTTCTTT.

This clone was seen only a few times. The V gene is TRBV6-6, the J gene TRBJ2-2; TRBD1 aligns across 11 bases. Germline-derived CDR1 and CDR2 are MNHNY and SVGAGI (reference sequence). V lost 0 bases and J lost 7; bases outside the gene matches: 1. The CDR3 is 15 amino acids. The DNA for the CDR3 is TGTGCCAGCAGTTACTCGGGACAGGGGGTCGGGGAGCTGTTTTTT. This gives the protein CASSYSGQGVGELFF.

This clone appeared a few times. The chain uses TRBV7-9 and TRBJ2-1; 8 bases are shared with TRBD2. V lost 5 bases to trimming and J lost 6 bases; unmatched junction nucleotides: 9. CDR1 is SEHNR and CDR2 is FQNEAQ in the germline V gene (reference sequence). CDR3 length: 15 residues. CDR3 in DNA: TGTGCCAGCAGCCCCTTAAAAGCGGGAGCCAATGAGCAGTTCTTC. It specifies CASSPLKAGANEQFF.

This clone was observed a handful of times. This chain joins TRBV27 and TRBJ1-1, with 7 bases lining up with TRBD1. The V segment lost 3 bases and the J segment 7 bases; nucleotides outside the gene matches: 8. Germline V gives CDR1 MNHEY, CDR2 SMNVEV (reference sequence). The CDR3 extends over 14 amino acids. CDR3 nucleotide sequence: TGTGCCAGCAGTTTTAGGAGGGGGCGAGGTGAAGCTTTCTTT. It encodes CASSFRRGRGEAFF.

In nucleotides, the CDR3 is TGTGCCAGCTCACCTAAGACAGAAAACATTCAGTACTTC. It codes for CASSPKTENIQYF. V usage is TRBV18 and J usage is TRBJ2-4; maybe TRBD1 (5 bases). The CDR3 totals 13 residues. V lost 3 bases, J lost 5 bases, and 8 bases lay in between. Germline V gene sequence: CDR1 KGHSH, CDR2 LQKENI.

This chain connects TRBV5-1 to TRBJ2-7; D might be TRBD1 (5 bases). Germline lookup yields CDR1 SGHRS and CDR2 YFSETQ. CDR3 length: 14 residues. V was shortened by 0 bases and J by 6 bases, with 13 bases between the two germline ends. The CDR3 here is CASSLVQGLGEQYF. The CDR3 DNA is TGCGCCAGCAGCTTGGTTCAGGGCTTAGGCGAGCAGTACTTC.

This clone showed up just a few times. This chain joins TRBV6-1 and TRBJ2-2; D unclear. Trimming took 2 bases from V and 6 from J, leaving 7 bases between them. This CDR3 comprises 13 residues. Germline lookup yields CDR1 MNHNS and CDR2 SASEGT. This CDR3 reads CASSEIGSGELFF. DNA for the CDR3: TGTGCCAGCAGTGAAATCGGTTCCGGGGAGCTGTTTTTT.